This TCR beta chain was captured in a study of T cell changes during pregnancy in multiple sclerosis. Produced via immunoSEQ multiplex PCR; TCRdb's table is partial and in-frame only. The data show just under 95,000 clones, around 92% seen once. This receptor was taken from a female donor with multiple sclerosis, enrolled in a pregnancy study. Sequences were derived from peripheral blood, sampled in the first trimester of pregnancy.

CDR3 in amino acids: CASSQDPTDIETQYF. The CDR3 region has the DNA TGCGCCAGCAGCCAGGATCCGACAGATATAGAGACCCAGTACTTC. The gene calls are TRBV4-1 and TRBJ2-5, with a tentative D call TRBD1 (5 bases). The V gene's germline CDR1 is MGHRA and CDR2 YSYEKL. There are 15 residues in the CDR3. Trimming took off 3 bases at V and 4 bases at J, with 15 bases between the two ends.